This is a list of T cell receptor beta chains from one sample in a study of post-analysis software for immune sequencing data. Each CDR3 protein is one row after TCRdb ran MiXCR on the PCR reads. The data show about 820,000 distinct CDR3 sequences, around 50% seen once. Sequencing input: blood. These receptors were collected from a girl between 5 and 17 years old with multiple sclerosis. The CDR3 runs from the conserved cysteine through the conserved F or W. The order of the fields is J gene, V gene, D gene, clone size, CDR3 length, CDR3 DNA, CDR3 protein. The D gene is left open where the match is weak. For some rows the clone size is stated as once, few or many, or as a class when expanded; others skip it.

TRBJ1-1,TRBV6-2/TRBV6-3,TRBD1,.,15,TGTGCCAGCAGTTACCGACAGGGTGAGGACACTGAAGCTTTCTTT,CASSYRQGEDTEAFF
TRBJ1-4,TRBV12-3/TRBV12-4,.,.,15,TGTGCCAGCAGCCCGGTCGGTTTCAGTAATGAAAAACTGTTTTTT,CASSPVGFSNEKLFF
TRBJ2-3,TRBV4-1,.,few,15,TGCGCCAGCAGCCAAGAGCACCCGGGGACAGATACGCAGTATTTT,CASSQEHPGTDTQYF
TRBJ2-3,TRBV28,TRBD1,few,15,TGTGCCAGCAGTTTATTTACAGGGGTTGCAGATACGCAGTATTTT,CASSLFTGVADTQYF
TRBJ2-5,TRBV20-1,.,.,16,TGCAGTGCTAGAGATCGAGCCAGATCCTTCCAAGAGACCCAGTACTTC,CSARDRARSFQETQYF
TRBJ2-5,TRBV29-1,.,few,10,TGCAGCGCCAGCGAAGAGACCCAGTACTTC,CSASEETQYF
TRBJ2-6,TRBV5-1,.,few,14,TGCGCCAGCAGCTTGGCCGCAGGGGCCAACGTCCTGACTTTC,CASSLAAGANVLTF
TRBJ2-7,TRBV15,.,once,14,TGTGCCACCAGTATGGGCTGGCCCTCAGACGAGCAGTACTTC,CATSMGWPSDEQYF
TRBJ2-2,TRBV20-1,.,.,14,TGCAGTGCTATGCCGTACACTAGCCCCGGGGAGCTGTTTTTT,CSAMPYTSPGELFF
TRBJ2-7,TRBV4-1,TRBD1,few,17,TGCGCCAGCAGCCACGTTATCGGACAGGGGTCGGTCTACGAGCAGTACTTC,CASSHVIGQGSVYEQYF
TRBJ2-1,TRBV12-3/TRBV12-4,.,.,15,.,CASSVGQGTYNEQVF
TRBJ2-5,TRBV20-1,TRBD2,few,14,TGCAGTGCTAGCCCCGGACTAGCAACGGAGACCCAGTACTTC,CSASPGLATETQYF
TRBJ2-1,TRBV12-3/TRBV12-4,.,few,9,TGTGCCAGCAAGGGTGAGCAGTTCTTC,CASKGEQFF
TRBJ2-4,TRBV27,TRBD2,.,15,TGTGCCAGGATAGCGGGGGCTCTAGCCAAAAACATTCAGTACTTC,CARIAGALAKNIQYF
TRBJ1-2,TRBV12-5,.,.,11,TGTGCTAGTGGGGGGGTAGGCGGCTACACCTTC,CASGGVGGYTF
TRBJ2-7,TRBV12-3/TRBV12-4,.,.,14,TGTGCCAGCAGTCCACAGGGTTACTCCTACGAGCAGTACTTC,CASSPQGYSYEQYF
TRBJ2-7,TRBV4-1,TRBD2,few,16,TGCGCCAGCAGCCAGGTCCCGGTCGGGGGGACCTACGAGCAGTACTTC,CASSQVPVGGTYEQYF
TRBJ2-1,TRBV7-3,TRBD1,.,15,TGTGCCAGCAGCTCCCGACAGGGGCAAGCTGATGAGCAGTTCTTC,CASSSRQGQADEQFF
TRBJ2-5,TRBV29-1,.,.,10,TGCAGCGTCAGCGGCTATGAGCAGTACTTC,CSVSGYEQYF
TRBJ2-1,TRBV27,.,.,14,TGTGCCAGCAGTCCCCTCGAGGGGGTGAGGGAGCAGTTCTTC,CASSPLEGVREQFF
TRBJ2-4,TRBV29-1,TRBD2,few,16,TGCAGCGTAATATACTCCGGGACTAGCGGGAGCTACATTCAGTACTTC,CSVIYSGTSGSYIQYF
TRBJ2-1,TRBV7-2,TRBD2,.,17,TGTGCCAGCAGCTTAAGACTAGCGGGAGGGCTGGTGGATGAGCAGTTCTTC,CASSLRLAGGLVDEQFF
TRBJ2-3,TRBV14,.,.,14,TGTGCCAGCAGCCAAGAAGAAGTCACAGATACGCAGTATTTT,CASSQEEVTDTQYF
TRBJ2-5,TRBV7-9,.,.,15,TGTGCCAGCAGCTTAAGATGGGGGTTAGACGAGACCCAGTACTTC,CASSLRWGLDETQYF
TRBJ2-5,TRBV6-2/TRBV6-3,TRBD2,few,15,TGTGCCAGCACCCGAGGGGACTACGTGAAAGAGACCCAGTACTTC,CASTRGDYVKETQYF
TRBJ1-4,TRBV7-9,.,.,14,TGTGCCAGCAGTTCCCGACTGAGTAATGAAAAACTGTTTTTT,CASSSRLSNEKLFF
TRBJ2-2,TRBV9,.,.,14,TGTGCCAGCAGCCCTAGCCCCCAGGTCGGGGAGCTGTTTTTT,CASSPSPQVGELFF
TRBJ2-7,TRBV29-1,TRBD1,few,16,TGCAGCGTTGAGGGTCGCCGGGACAGGGACATCTACGAGCAGTACTTC,CSVEGRRDRDIYEQYF
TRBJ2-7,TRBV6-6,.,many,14,TGTGCCAGCAGGCCCCCGGGGGAGAGCCACGAGCAGTACTTC,CASRPPGESHEQYF
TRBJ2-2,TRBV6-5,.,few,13,TGTGCCAGCAGTTACGGGCGGACCGGGGAGCTGTTTTTT,CASSYGRTGELFF
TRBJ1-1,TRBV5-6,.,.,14,TGTGCCAGCAGCTTGACAGTTAGCGGCACTGAAGCTTTCTTT,CASSLTVSGTEAFF
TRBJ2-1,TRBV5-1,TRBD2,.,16,TGCGCCAGCAGCTTGGGACTAGCGGGAGGGTACGATGAGCAGTTCTTC,CASSLGLAGGYDEQFF
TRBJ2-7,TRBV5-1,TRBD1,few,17,TGCGCCAGCAGCTTGGGGGACAGGATTTGGGGATCCTACGAGCAGTACTTC,CASSLGDRIWGSYEQYF
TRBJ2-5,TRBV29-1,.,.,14,TGCAGCGTTGCCGGGACACTACTCAAGGAGACCCGGTACTTC,CSVAGTLLKETRYF
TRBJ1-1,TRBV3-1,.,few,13,TGTGCCAGCAGCCAAGATACGAACACTGAAGCTTTCTTT,CASSQDTNTEAFF
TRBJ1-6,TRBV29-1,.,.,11,TGCAGCGTTGAAGAGAATGGGGAGTACCACTTT,CSVEENGEYHF
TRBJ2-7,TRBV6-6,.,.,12,TGTGCCAGCAATTTAGCCCTCTCCGAGCAGTACTTC,CASNLALSEQYF
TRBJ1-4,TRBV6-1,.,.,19,TGTGCCAGCAGTGAAGGACCAGGCTTCAGGGCGTCGGTGGAGGAAAAACTGTTTTTT,CASSEGPGFRASVEEKLFF
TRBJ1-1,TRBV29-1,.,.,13,TGCAGCGGACGACAGTCCATGAACACTGAAGCTTTCTTT,CSGRQSMNTEAFF
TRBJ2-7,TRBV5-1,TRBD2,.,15,TGCGCCAGCAGCGTAGGAGGCGGGGGGATGTACGAGCAGTACTTC,CASSVGGGGMYEQYF
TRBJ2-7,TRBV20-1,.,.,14,TGCAGTGCTATGGCGGCTAGGAGCTCCTACGAGCAGTACTTC,CSAMAARSSYEQYF
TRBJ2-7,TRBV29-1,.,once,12,TGCAGCGCAAGATGGAGCTCCTACGAGCAGTACTTC,CSARWSSYEQYF
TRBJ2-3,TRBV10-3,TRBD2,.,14,TGTGCCACCAGAATAGCGGGGTACACAGATACGCAGTATTTT,CATRIAGYTDTQYF
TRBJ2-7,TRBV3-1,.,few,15,TGTGCCAGCAGCCAAGACGGGGCGTTCGGGGGAGAGCAGTACTTC,CASSQDGAFGGEQYF
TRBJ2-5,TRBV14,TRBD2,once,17,TGTGCCAGCAGCCAAGATTTCCTAGCGGGAGTCCAAGAGACCCAGTACTTC,CASSQDFLAGVQETQYF
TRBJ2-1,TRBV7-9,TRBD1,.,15,TGTGCCAGCAGCCCACCGGGACAGGGGGCCCATGAGCAGTTCTTC,CASSPPGQGAHEQFF
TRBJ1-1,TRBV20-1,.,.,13,TGCAGTGTCAGAGGGCACCTTGACACTGAAGCTTTCTTT,CSVRGHLDTEAFF
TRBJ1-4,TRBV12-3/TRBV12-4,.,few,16,TGTGCCAGCAGTTTACGCGCGGGTAGCTCTAATGAAAAACTGTTTTTT,CASSLRAGSSNEKLFF
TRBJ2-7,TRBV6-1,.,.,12,TGTGCCAGCAGTGATACCCCCTACGAGCAGTACTTC,CASSDTPYEQYF
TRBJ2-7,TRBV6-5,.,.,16,TGTGCCAGCAGTCCAGCCTCCGGCAGGAGCTCCTACGAGCAGTACTTC,CASSPASGRSSYEQYF
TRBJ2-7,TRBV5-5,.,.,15,TGTGCCAGCAGCCCCGCCGGGACGGTCTCCTACGAGCAGTACTTC,CASSPAGTVSYEQYF
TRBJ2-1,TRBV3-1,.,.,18,TGTGCCAGCAGCCAAGATACAAAGAGGTGGGGCGCCTACAATGAGCAGTTCTTC,CASSQDTKRWGAYNEQFF
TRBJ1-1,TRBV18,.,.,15,TGTGCCAGCTCACCATTAGATATGTTCGGCACTGAAGCTTTCTTT,CASSPLDMFGTEAFF
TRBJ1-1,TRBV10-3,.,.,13,TGTGCCATCAAGATTGCAGAGAACACTGAAGCTTTCTTT,CAIKIAENTEAFF
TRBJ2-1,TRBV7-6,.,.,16,TGTGCCAGCAGCCAAACTAGGGCAGGGGGGGGTAATGAGCAGTTCTTC,CASSQTRAGGGNEQFF